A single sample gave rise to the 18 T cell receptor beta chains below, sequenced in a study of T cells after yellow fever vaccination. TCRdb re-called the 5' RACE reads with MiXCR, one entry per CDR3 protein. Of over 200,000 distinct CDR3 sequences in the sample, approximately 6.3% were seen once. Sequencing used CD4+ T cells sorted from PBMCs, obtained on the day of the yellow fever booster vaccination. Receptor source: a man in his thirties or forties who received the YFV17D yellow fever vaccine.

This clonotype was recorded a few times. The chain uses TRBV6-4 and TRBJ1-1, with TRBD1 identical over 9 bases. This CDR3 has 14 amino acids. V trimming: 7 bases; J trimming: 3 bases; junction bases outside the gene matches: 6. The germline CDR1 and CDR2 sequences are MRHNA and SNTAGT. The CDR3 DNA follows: TGTGCCAGCAAGACAGGGGGGGGGGACACTGAAGCTTTCTTT. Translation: CASKTGGGDTEAFF.

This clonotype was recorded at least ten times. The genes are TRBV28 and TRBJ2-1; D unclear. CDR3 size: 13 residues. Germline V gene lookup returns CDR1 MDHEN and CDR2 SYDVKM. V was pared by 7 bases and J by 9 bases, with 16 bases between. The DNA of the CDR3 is TGTGCCAGCAAACCACCGCCGTGGGCTGAGCAGTTCTTC. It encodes CASKPPPWAEQFF.

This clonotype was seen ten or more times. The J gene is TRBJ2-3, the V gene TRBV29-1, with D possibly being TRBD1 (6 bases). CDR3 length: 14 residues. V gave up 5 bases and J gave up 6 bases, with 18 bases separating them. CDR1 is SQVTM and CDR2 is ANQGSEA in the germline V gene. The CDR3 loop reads CSVRGQWETDTQYF. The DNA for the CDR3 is TGCAGCGTTAGGGGACAATGGGAGACGGATACGCAGTATTTT.

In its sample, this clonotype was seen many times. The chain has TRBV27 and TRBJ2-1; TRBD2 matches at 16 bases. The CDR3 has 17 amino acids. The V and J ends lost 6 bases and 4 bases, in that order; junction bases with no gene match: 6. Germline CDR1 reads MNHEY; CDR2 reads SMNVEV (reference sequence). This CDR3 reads CASRGLAGGKGYNEQFF. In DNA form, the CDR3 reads TGTGCCAGCAGGGGACTAGCGGGAGGGAAGGGTTACAATGAGCAGTTCTTC.

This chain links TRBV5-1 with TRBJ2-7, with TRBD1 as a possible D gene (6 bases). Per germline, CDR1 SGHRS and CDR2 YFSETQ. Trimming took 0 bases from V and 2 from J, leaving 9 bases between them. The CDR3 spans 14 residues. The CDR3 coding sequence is TGCGCCAGCAGCTTGGGACAGGTGACCTACGAGCAGTACTTC. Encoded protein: CASSLGQVTYEQYF.

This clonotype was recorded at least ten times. The CDR3 nucleotides are TGTGCCACTAAAGGAGGGGGCGTGAATCAGCCCCAGCATTTT. Its protein is CATKGGGVNQPQHF. V usage is TRBV2 and J usage is TRBJ1-5, with 7 nucleotides matching TRBD1. The V gene end was trimmed by 10 bases and the J gene end by 4 bases; junction bases not matched to a gene: 10. The CDR3 spans 14 residues. CDR1 SNHLY and CDR2 FYNNEI come from the germline V gene.

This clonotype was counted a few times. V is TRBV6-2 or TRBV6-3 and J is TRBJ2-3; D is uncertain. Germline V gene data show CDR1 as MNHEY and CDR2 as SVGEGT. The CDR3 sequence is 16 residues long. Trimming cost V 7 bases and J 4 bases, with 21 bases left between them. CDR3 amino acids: CASNQRRSTLPDTQYF. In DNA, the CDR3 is TGTGCCAGCAACCAACGACGGAGCACTCTCCCAGATACGCAGTATTTT.

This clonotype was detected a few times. The CDR3 protein is CASTTTATSGDNEQFF. In DNA form, the CDR3 reads TGTGCCAGCACCACCACCGCGACTAGCGGTGACAATGAGCAGTTCTTC. The chain is built from TRBV6-1 and TRBJ2-1, with 9 nucleotides matching TRBD2. The CDR3 is 16 amino acids. Germline lookup yields CDR1 MNHNS and CDR2 SASEGT. V was pared by 7 bases and J by 5 bases, with 12 bases of the junction left unmatched.

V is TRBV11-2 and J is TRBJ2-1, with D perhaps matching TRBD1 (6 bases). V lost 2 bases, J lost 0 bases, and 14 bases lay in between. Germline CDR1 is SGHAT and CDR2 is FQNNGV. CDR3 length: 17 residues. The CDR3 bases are TGTGCCAGCAGCTTAAGGGGTAGGGGGAGCTCCTACAATGAGCAGTTCTTC. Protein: CASSLRGRGSSYNEQFF.

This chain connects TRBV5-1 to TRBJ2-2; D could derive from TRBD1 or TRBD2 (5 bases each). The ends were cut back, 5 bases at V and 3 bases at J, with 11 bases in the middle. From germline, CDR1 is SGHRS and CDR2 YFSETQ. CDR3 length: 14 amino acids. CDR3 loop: CASSLGADTGELFF. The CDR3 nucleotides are TGCGCCAGCAGTCTCGGGGCGGACACCGGGGAGCTGTTTTTT.

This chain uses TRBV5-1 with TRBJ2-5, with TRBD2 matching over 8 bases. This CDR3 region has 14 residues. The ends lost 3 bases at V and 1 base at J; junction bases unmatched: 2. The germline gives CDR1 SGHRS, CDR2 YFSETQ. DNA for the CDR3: TGCGCCAGCAGCTCCACTAGCGGCCAAGAGACCCAGTACTTC. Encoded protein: CASSSTSGQETQYF.

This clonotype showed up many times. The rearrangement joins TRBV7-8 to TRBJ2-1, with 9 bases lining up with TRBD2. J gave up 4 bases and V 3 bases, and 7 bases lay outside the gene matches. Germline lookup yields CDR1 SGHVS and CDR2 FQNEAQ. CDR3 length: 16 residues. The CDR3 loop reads CASSLRLAETYNEQFF. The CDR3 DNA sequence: TGTGCCAGCAGCTTGAGACTAGCGGAGACATACAATGAGCAGTTCTTC.

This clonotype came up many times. CDR3 coding DNA: TGTGCCAGCAGCCAAGTAGACAGGGGACCCTACGAGCAGTACTTC. It yields the protein CASSQVDRGPYEQYF. V gene TRBV3-1 combines with J gene TRBJ2-7; 8 nucleotides line up with TRBD1. CDR3 length: 15 amino acids. V was clipped by 1 base and J by 2 bases; unmatched bases: 4. Germline-derived CDR1 and CDR2 are LGHDT and YNNKEL (reference sequence).

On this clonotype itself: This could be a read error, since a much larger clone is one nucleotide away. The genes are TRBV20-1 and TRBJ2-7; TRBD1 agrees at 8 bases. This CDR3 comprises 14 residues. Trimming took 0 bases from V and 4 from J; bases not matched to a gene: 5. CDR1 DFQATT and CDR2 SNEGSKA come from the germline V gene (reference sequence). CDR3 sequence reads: CSARDWTGHYEQYF. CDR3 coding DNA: TGCAGTGCTAGAGATTGGACAGGGCATTACGAGCAGTACTTC.

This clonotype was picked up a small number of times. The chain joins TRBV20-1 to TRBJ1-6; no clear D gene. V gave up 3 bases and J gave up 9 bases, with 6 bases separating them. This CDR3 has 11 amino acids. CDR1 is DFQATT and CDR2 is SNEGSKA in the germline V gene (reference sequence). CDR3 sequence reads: CSASFGSPLHF. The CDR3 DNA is TGCAGTGCTAGTTTTGGTTCACCCCTCCACTTT.

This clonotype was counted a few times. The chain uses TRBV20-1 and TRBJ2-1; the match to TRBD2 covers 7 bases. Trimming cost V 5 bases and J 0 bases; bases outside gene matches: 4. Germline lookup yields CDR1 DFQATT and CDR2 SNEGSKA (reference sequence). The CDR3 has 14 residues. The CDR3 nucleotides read TGCAGTGCTCCAGCGGGGAGCTCCTACAATGAGCAGTTCTTC. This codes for CSAPAGSSYNEQFF.

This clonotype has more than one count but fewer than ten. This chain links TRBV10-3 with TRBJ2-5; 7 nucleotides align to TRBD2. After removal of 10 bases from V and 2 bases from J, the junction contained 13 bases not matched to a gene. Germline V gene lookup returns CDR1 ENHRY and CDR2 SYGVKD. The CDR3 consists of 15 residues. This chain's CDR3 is CATRDARGVQETQYF. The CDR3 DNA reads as TGTGCCACTCGGGACGCCCGGGGGGTTCAAGAGACCCAGTACTTC.

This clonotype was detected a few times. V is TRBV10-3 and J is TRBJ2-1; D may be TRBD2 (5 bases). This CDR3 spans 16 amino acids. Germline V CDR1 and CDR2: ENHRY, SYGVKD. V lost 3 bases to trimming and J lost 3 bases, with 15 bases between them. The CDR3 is CAISDIKRGLYNEQFF. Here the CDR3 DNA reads TGTGCCATCAGTGACATTAAAAGAGGGCTCTACAATGAGCAGTTCTTC.